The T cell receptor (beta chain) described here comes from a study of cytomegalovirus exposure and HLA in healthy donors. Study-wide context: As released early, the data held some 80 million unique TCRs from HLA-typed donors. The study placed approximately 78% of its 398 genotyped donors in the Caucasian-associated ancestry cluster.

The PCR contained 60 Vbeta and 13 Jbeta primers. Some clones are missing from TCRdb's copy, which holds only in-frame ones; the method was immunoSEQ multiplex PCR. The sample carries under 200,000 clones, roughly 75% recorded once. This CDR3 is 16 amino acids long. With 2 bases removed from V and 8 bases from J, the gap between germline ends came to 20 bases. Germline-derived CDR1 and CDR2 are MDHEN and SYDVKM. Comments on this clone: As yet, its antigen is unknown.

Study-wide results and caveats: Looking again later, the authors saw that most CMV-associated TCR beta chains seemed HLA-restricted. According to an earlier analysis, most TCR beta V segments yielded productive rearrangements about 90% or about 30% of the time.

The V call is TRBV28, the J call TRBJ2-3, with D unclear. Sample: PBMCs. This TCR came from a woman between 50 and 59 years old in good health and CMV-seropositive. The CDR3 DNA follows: TGTGCCAGCAGTTTAGTGTCACCACCACCAAGAGTTACGCAGTATTTT. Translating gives CASSLVSPPPRVTQYF. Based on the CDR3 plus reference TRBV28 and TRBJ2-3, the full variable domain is DVKVTQSSRYLVKRTGEKVFLECVQDMDHENMFWYRQDPGLGLRLIYFSYDVKMKEKGDIPEGYSVSREKKERFSLILESASTNQTSMYLCASSLVSPPPRVTQYFGPGTRLTVL.